The clone carrying this TCR beta chain occurred many times. This sample was included in a study of T-cell reconstitution after alpha-beta-depleted transplantation in children. It was with unique molecular identifiers that the TCRbeta library was prepared. One entry per CDR3 protein, called by TCRdb with MiXCR from the PCR reads. Among around 240,000 distinct CDR3 sequences listed, roughly 8.2% were seen once. Trimming took off 3 bases at V and 1 base at J, with 7 bases between the two ends. The CDR3 sequence is 15 residues long. Germline assignment: CDR1 MNHEY and CDR2 SMNVEV (reference sequence). This clonotype originated in a male patient aged 10-17 years who had a stem cell transplant for acute lymphoblastic leukemia, so the T cells may come from the graft donor. The genes are TRBV27 and TRBJ2-6; no reliable D call. The sample was PBMCs, mostly from graft donor cells, taken 180 days after TCRalphabeta/CD19-depleted stem cell transplant. CDR3 sequence reads: CASSFRTSGANVLTF. The CDR3 bases are TGTGCCAGCAGTTTTAGGACGTCTGGGGCCAACGTCCTGACTTTC.